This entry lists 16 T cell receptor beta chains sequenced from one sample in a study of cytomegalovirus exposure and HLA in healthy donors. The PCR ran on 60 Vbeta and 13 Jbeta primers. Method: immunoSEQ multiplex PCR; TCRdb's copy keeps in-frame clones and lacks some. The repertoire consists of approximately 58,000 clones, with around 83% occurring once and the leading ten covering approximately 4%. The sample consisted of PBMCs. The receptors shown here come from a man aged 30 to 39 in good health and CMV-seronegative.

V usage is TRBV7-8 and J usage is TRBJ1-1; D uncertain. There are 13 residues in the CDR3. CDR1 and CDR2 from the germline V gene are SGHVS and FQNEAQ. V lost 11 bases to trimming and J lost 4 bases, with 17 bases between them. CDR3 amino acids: CAGKATGVTEAFF. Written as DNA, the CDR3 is TGTGCCGGCAAGGCGACCGGGGTCACTGAAGCTTTCTTT.

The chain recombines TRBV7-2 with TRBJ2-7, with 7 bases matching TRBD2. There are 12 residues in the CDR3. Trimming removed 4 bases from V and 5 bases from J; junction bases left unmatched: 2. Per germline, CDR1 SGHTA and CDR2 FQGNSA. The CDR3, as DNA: TGTGCCAGCAGCTGGGGGGGGAACGAGCAGTACTTC. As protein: CASSWGGNEQYF.

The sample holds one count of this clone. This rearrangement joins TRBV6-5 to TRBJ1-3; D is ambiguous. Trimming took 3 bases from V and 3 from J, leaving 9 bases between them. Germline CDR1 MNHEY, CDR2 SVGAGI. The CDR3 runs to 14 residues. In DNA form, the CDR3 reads TGTGCCAGCAGTTATGTTAGCAGTGGAAACACCATATATTTT. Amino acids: CASSYVSSGNTIYF.

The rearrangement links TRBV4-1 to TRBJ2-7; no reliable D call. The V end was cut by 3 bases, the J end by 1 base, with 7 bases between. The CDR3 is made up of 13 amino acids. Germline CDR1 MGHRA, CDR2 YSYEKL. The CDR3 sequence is CASSQGRSYEQYF. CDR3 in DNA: TGCGCCAGCAGCCAGGGCAGGTCCTACGAGCAGTACTTC.

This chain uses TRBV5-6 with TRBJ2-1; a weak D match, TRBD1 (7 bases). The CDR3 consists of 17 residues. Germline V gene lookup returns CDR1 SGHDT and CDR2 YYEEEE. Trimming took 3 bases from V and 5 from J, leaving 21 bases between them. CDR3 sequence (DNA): TGTGCCAGCAGCTGGGGAGGACAGGCATGGGGACACAATGAGCAGTTCTTC. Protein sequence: CASSWGGQAWGHNEQFF. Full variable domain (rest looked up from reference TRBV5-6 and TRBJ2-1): DAGVTQSPTHLIKTRGQQVTLRCSPKSGHDTVSWYQQALGQGPQFIFQYYEEEERQRGNFPDRFSGHQFPNYSSELNVNALLLGDSALYLCASSWGGQAWGHNEQFFGPGTRLTVL.

The CDR3 protein is CASSRDRGHEQYF. As DNA, the CDR3 is TGTGCCAGTAGTCGGGACAGGGGCCACGAGCAGTACTTC. The V call is TRBV19, the J call TRBJ2-7, with TRBD1 matching over 10 bases. V lost 5 bases and J lost 5; bases outside the gene matches: 3. The CDR3 has 13 residues. In germline, CDR1 is LNHDA, CDR2 SQIVND (reference sequence).

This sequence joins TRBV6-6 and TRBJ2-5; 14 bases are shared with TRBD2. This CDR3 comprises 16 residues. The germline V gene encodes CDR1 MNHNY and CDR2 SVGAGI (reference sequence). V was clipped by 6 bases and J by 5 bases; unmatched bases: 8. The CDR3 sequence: CASRRLAGGPGETQYF. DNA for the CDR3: TGTGCCAGCAGGCGACTAGCGGGGGGGCCGGGGGAGACCCAGTACTTC.

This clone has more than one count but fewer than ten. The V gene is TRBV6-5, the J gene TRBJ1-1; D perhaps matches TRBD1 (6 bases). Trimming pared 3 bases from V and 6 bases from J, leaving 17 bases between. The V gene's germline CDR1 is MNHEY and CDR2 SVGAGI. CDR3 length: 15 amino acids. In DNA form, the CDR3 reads TGTGCCAGCAGTTATTCCGACTTGTCAGGGGCTGAAGCTTTCTTT. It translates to CASSYSDLSGAEAFF.

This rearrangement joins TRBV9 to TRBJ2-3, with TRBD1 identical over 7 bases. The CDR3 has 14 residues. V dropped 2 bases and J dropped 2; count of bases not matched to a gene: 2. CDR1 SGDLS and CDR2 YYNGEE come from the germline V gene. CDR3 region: CASSVGTVTDTQYF. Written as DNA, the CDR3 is TGTGCCAGCAGCGTGGGGACAGTCACAGATACGCAGTATTTT.

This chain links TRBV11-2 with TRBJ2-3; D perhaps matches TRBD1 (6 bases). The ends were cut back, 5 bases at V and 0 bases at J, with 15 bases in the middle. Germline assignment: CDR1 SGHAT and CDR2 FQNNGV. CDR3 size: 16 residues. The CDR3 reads CASSRRQDKSTDTQYF. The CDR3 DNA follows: TGTGCCAGCAGCCGTCGACAGGATAAAAGCACAGATACGCAGTATTTT.

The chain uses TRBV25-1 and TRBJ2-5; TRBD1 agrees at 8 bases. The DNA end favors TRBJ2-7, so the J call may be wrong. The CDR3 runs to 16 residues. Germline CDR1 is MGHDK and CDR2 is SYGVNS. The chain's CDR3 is CASSEGRTGRLYEQYF. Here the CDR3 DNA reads TGTGCCAGCAGTGAAGGGAGGACAGGGCGCCTCTACGAGCAGTACTTC.

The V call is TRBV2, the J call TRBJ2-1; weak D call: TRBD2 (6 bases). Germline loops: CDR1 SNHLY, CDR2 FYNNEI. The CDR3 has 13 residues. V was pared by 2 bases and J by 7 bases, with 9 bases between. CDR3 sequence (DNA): TGTGCCAGCAGTGAACGGGAGAAGAATGAGCAGTTCTTC. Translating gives CASSEREKNEQFF. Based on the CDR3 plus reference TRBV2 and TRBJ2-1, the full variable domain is EPEVTQTPSHQVTQMGQEVILRCVPISNHLYFYWYRQILGQKVEFLVSFYNNEISEKSEIFDDQFSVERPDGSNFTLKIRSTKLEDSAMYFCASSEREKNEQFFGPGTRLTVL.

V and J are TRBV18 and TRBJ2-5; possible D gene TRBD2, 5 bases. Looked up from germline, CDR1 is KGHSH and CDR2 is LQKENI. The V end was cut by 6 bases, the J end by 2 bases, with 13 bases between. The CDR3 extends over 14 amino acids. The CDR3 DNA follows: TGTGCCAGCTCCCGCCGGACGGGACAAGAGACCCAGTACTTC. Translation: CASSRRTGQETQYF.

For the CDR3, the DNA is TGTGCCAGAAAAGATCCAGGGGTCGGGGAGCTGTTTTTT. Amino acid sequence: CARKDPGVGELFF. This chain connects TRBV2 to TRBJ2-2; TRBD1 might be the D (6 bases). This CDR3 is built from 13 residues. V lost 9 bases to trimming and J lost 7 bases, with 15 bases between them. Germline CDR1 SNHLY, CDR2 FYNNEI.

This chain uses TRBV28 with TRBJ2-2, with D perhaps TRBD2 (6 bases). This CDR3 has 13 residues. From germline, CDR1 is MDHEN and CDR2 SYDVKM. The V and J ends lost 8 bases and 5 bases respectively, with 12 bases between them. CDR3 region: CASLKGRTGELFF. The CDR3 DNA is TGTGCCAGCCTGAAGGGGAGGACCGGGGAGCTGTTTTTT.

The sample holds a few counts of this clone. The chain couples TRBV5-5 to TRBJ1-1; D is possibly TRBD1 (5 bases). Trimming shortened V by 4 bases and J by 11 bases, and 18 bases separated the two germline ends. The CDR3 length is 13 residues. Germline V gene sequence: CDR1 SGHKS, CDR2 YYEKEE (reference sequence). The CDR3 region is CASSTTPTAWAFF. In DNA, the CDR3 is TGTGCCAGCAGCACTACCCCGACAGCGTGGGCTTTCTTT.